The 5 T cell receptor beta chains below come from one sample, sequenced in a study of cytomegalovirus exposure and HLA in healthy donors. Primers included in the PCR were 60 Vbeta and 13 Jbeta primers. Produced via immunoSEQ multiplex PCR; TCRdb's table is partial and in-frame only. The repertoire holds some 200,000 clones, with 60% to 80% as singletons. Sequencing input: PBMCs. The source of these receptors is a woman in her 30s in good health and CMV-seronegative.

This clone was counted only a few times. The chain couples TRBV7-6 to TRBJ1-2; 8 bases are shared with TRBD1. The germline V gene has CDR1 SGHVS and CDR2 FNYEAQ. The CDR3 totals 13 residues. J lost 8 bases, V lost 5 bases, and 7 bases had no gene match. The CDR3 DNA reads TGTGCCAGCAGCCCCCAGGGGGCGGGGGGCTACACCTTC. Encoded protein: CASSPQGAGGYTF.

The genes are TRBV5-6 and TRBJ2-7; 9 bases align to TRBD2. Germline V gene lookup returns CDR1 SGHDT and CDR2 YYEEEE. J was trimmed by 4 bases and V by 0 bases; bases with no gene match: 8. The CDR3 sequence is 16 residues long. The CDR3 nucleotides are TGTGCCAGCAGCTTGGTCCAGCGGGGGGCCTCATACGAGCAGTACTTC. This codes for CASSLVQRGASYEQYF.

V usage is TRBV6-5 and J usage is TRBJ1-5; D is uncertain. This CDR3 region has 12 residues. Trimming cost V 5 bases and J 6 bases, with 8 bases left between them. Germline CDR1 reads MNHEY; CDR2 reads SVGAGI. DNA of the CDR3: TGTGCCAGCAGTCCCCCGGGTCAGCCCCAGCATTTT. Translating it yields CASSPPGQPQHF.

The rearrangement links TRBV7-3 to TRBJ2-3; weak D call: TRBD2 (7 bases). V was shortened by 8 bases and J by 3 bases, with 18 bases between the two germline ends. In germline, CDR1 is SGHTA, CDR2 FQGTGA. The CDR3 totals 15 residues. As DNA, the CDR3 is TGTGCCAGCGGGAGGGTCGGGGGCCCAACAGATACGCAGTATTTT. Residues: CASGRVGGPTDTQYF.

V gene TRBV18 combines with J gene TRBJ2-5; D is perhaps TRBD2 (6 bases). Germline CDR1 and CDR2: KGHSH and LQKENI. The CDR3 covers 15 residues. Trimming took 1 base from V and 0 from J, leaving 9 bases between them. Here the CDR3 reads CASSPLAGHQETQYF. The CDR3 DNA sequence: TGTGCCAGCTCACCACTTGCGGGGCACCAAGAGACCCAGTACTTC. The full variable domain, in which reference TRBV18 and TRBJ2-5 provide the parts outside the CDR3, is NAGVMQNPRHLVRRRGQEARLRCSPMKGHSHVYWYRQLPEEGLKFMVYLQKENIIDESGMPKERFSAEFPKEGPSILRIQQVVRGDSAAYFCASSPLAGHQETQYFGPGTRLLVL.